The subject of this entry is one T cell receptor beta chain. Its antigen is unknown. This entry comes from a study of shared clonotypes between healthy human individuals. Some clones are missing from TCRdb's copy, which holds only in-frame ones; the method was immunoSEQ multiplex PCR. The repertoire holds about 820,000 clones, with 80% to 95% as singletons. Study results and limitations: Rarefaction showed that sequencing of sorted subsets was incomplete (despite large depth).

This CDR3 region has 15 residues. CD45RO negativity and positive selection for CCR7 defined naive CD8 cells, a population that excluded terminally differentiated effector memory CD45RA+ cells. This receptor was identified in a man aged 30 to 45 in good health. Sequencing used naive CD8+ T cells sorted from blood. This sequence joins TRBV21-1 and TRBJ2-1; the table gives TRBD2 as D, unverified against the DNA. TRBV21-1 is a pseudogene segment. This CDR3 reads CASIKTGGSYNEQFF. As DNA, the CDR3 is TGTGCCAGCATTAAAACGGGAGGGTCCTACAATGAGCAGTTCTTC.